This T cell receptor (beta chain) was obtained from a study of blood T cell repertoires in COVID-19. On the study more broadly: Sites in the United States, Italy and Spain provided acute and convalescent COVID-19 samples. T cells, B-cell-depleted T cells, or PBMCs supplied cDNA or gDNA.

V dropped 0 bases and J dropped 1 base, with 9 bases sitting between them. The germline CDR1 and CDR2 sequences are LGHNA and YSLEER. The CDR3 has 15 amino acids. It was during active infection that Seattle patients were enrolled and then longitudinally followed. Original handling: It was from reference gene primer amplification that nucleated cell counts were estimated. Clones were sequenced by immunoSEQ multiplex PCR, and TCRdb holds only the in-frame ones, with some missing. V, J and clone size are taken as reported in that table, and D and trimming were inferred from the DNA itself. The table has around 180,000 clones, 81% seen once.

This TCR was recovered from an elderly woman with COVID-19, enrolled during active disease. Sequencing was carried out using peripheral blood. V and J are TRBV4-3 and TRBJ1-2; D is perhaps TRBD1 (6 bases). The CDR3 is CASSQDGDNNYGYTF. The CDR3 nucleotides read TGCGCCAGCAGCCAAGATGGGGACAATAACTATGGCTACACCTTC.